Given below is one T cell receptor (beta chain) in context. Antigen specificity is unknown. These data come from a study of CD8 T cells in ankylosing spondylitis. Findings and caveats of the study: Apparently characteristic of ankylosing spondylitis blood was a TCR beta motif (roughly eight highly homologous variants). There was reportedly significant enrichment of clones that were disease-linked in matched ankylosing spondylitis synovial fluid.

Germline CDR1 ENHRY, CDR2 SYGVKD. This CDR3 is 13 amino acids long. J was trimmed by 3 bases and V by 8 bases; bases with no gene match: 4. TCRdb used MiXCR to reprocess the 5' RACE reads, holding one entry per CDR3 protein. The table shows 380,000 or so distinct CDR3 sequences, with about 20% occurring only once. The source of this sequence is a male donor with ankylosing spondylitis or in good health (not recorded which). The specimen sequenced was blood, either unsorted or a sorted T cell fraction (not recorded which). This rearrangement joins TRBV10-3 to TRBJ1-5, with TRBD1 matching over 7 bases. This CDR3 is CAIQGGNNQPQHF. Written as DNA, the CDR3 is TGTGCCATCCAAGGGGGCAACAATCAGCCCCAGCATTTT.